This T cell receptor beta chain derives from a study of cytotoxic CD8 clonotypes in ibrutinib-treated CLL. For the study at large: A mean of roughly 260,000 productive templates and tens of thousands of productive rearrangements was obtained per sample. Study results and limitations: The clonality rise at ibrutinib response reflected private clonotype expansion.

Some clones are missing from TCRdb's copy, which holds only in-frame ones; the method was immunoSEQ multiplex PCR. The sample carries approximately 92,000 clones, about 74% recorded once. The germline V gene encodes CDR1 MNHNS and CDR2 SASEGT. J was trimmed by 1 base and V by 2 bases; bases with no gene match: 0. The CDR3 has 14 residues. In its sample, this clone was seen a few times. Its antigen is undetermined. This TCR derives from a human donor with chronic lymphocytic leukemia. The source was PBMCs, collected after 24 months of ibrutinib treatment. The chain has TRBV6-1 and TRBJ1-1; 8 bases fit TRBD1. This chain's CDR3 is CASSEQGANTEAFF. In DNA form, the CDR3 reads TGTGCCAGCAGTGAACAGGGGGCGAACACTGAAGCTTTCTTT.